This T cell receptor beta chain is drawn from a study of T cell responses to AZD1222 COVID-19 vaccine. Data came from immunoSEQ multiplex PCR; TCRdb stores just in-frame clones and leaves some out. Among some 140,000 clones listed, 86% were seen once. Study-wide findings and caveats: Spike-specific TCR breadth and depth grew following two AZD1222 doses. Repertoires were obtained only post-peak T cell response. Only a handful of AZD1222 recipients, more than 5 in all, had baseline seropositivity. Possibly, clonal diversity was underestimated; donors were largely white British and included more females.

On this clone: The antigen remains undetermined.

J gave up 5 bases and V 3 bases, and 4 bases lay outside the gene matches. The germline V gene has CDR1 SGHDT and CDR2 YYEEEE. This CDR3 contains 16 residues. The sequenced sample was peripheral blood, obtained on day 0 of MenACWY control vaccination. The origin of this receptor is an adult in good health. This chain joins TRBV5-6 and TRBJ2-3; 15 positions match TRBD2. The CDR3: CASSSPGLAGGDTQYF. Written as DNA, the CDR3 is TGTGCCAGCAGCTCCCCGGGACTAGCGGGGGGAGATACGCAGTATTTT.